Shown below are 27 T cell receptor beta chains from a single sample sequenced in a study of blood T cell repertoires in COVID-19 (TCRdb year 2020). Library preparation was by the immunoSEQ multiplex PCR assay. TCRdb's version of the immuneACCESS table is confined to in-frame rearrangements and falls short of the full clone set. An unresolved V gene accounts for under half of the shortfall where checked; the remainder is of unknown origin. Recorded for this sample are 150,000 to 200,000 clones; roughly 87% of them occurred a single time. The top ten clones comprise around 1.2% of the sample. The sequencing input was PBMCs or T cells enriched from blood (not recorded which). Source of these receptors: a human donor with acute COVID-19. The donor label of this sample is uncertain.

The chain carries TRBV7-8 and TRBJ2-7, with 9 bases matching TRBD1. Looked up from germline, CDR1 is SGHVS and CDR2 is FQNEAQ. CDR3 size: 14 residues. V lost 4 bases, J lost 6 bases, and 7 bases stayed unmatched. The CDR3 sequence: CASSSWTGEGEQYF. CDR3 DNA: TGTGCCAGCAGCTCCTGGACAGGGGAGGGCGAGCAGTACTTC.

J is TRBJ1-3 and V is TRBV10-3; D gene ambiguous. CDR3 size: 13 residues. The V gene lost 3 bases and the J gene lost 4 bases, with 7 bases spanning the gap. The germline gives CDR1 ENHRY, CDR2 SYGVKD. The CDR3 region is CAISDRIGNTIYF. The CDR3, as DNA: TGTGCCATCAGTGACAGGATAGGAAACACCATATATTTT.

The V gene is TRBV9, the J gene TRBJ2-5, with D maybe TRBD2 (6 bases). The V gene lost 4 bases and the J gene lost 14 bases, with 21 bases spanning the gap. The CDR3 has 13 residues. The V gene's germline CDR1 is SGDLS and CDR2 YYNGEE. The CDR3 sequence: CASSSQSGTPFYF. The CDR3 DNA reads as TGTGCCAGCAGCTCGCAATCCGGGACTCCTTTCTACTTC.

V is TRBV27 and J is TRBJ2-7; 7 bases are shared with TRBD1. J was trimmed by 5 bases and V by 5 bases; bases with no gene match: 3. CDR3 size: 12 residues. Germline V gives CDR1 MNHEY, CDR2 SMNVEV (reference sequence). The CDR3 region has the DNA TGTGCCAGCAGTACGACAGGGAACGAGCAGTACTTC. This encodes CASSTTGNEQYF.

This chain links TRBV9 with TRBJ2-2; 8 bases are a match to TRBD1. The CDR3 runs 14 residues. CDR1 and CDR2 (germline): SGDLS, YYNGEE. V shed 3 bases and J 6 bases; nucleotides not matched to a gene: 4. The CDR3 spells CASSATGVAGELFF. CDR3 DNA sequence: TGTGCCAGCAGCGCGACAGGGGTGGCCGGGGAGCTGTTTTTT.

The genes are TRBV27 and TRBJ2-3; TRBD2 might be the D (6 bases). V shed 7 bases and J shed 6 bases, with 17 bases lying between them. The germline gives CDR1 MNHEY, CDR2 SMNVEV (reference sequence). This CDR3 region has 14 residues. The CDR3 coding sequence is TGTGCCAGCACCCCCGGTGGAGCGGGTGATACGCAGTATTTT. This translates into CASTPGGAGDTQYF.

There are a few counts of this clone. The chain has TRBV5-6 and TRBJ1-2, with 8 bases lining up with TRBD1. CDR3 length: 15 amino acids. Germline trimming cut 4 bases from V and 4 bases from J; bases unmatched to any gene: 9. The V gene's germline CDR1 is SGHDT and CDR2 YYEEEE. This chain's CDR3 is CASSMLGQGSYGYTF. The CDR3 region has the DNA TGTGCCAGCAGCATGCTCGGACAGGGTTCCTATGGCTACACCTTC.

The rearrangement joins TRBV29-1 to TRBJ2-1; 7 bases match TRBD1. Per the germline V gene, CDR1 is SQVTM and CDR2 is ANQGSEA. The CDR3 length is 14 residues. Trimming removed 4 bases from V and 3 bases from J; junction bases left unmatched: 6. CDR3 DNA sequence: TGCAGCGTTGCCGGGACAGCCTTCTACAATGAGCAGTTCTTC. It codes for CSVAGTAFYNEQFF.

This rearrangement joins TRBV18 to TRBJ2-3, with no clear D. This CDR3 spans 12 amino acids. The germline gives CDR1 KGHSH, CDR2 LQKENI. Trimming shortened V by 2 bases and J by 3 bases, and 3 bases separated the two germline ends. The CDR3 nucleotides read TGTGCCAGCTCACCAACTACAGATACGCAGTATTTT. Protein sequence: CASSPTTDTQYF. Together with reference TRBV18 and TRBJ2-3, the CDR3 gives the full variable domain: NAGVMQNPRHLVRRRGQEARLRCSPMKGHSHVYWYRQLPEEGLKFMVYLQKENIIDESGMPKERFSAEFPKEGPSILRIQQVVRGDSAAYFCASSPTTDTQYFGPGTRLTVL.

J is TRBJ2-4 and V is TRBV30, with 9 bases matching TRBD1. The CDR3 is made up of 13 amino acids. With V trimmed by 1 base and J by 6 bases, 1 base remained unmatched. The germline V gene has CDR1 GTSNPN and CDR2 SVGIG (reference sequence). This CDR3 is CAWSAGQGNIQYF. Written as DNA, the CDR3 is TGTGCCTGGAGTGCGGGACAGGGAAACATTCAGTACTTC.

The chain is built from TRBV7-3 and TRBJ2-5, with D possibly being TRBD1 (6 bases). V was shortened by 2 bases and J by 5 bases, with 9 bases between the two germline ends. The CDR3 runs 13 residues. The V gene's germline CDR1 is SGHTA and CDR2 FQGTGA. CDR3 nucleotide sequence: TGTGCCAGCAGCTTAGGGGGCCTGGAGACCCAGTACTTC. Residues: CASSLGGLETQYF.

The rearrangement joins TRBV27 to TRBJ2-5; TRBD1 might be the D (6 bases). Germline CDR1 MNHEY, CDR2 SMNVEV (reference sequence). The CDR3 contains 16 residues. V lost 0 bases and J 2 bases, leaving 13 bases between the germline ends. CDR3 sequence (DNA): TGTGCCAGCAGTTTATCGTCAAGGACAGCTCAAGAGACCCAGTACTTC. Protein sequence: CASSLSSRTAQETQYF.

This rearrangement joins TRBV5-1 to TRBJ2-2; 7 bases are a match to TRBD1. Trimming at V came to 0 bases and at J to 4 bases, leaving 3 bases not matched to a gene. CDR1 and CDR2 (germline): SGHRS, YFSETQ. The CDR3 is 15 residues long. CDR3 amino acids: CASSLAQGLTGELFF. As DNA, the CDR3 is TGCGCCAGCAGCTTGGCACAGGGGCTCACCGGGGAGCTGTTTTTT.

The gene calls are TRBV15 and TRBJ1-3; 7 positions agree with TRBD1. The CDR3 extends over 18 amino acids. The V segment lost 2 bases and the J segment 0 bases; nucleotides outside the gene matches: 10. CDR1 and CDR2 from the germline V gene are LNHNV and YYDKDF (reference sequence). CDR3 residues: CATSRNRDRAHSGNTIYF. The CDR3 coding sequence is TGTGCCACCAGCAGAAACCGCGACAGGGCTCACTCTGGAAACACCATATATTTT.

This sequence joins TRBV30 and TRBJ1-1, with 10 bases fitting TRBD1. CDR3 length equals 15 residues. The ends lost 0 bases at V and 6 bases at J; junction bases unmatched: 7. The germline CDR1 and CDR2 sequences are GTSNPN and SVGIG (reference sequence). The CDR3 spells CAWSVVDRGLSEAFF. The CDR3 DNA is TGTGCCTGGAGTGTAGTGGACAGGGGGTTGTCTGAAGCTTTCTTT.

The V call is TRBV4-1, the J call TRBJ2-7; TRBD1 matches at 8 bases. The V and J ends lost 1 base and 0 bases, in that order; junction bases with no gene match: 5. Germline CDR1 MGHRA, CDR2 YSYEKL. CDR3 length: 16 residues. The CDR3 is CASSQAWTGSSYEQYF. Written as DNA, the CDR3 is TGCGCCAGCAGCCAAGCCTGGACAGGGAGCTCCTACGAGCAGTACTTC.

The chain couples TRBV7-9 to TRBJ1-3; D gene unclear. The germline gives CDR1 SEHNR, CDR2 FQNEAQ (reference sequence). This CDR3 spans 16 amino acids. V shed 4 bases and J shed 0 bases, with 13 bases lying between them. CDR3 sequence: CASSSGNFHSGNTIYF. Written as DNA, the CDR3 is TGTGCCAGCAGCTCAGGAAACTTTCACTCTGGAAACACCATATATTTT.

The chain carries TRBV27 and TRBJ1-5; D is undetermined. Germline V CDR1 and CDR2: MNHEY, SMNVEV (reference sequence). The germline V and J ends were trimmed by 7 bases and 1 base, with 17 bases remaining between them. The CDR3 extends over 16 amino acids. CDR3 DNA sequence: TGTGCCAGCACCCCCCCTAGACGGGTCAGCAATCAGCCCCAGCATTTT. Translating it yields CASTPPRRVSNQPQHF.

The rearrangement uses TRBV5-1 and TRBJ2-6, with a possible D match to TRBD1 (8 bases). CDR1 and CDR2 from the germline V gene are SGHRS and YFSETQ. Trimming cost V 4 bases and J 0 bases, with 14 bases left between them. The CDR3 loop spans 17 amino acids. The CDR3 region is CASSPQGGPSGANVLTF. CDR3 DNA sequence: TGCGCCAGCAGCCCACAGGGGGGGCCCTCTGGGGCCAACGTCCTGACTTTC.

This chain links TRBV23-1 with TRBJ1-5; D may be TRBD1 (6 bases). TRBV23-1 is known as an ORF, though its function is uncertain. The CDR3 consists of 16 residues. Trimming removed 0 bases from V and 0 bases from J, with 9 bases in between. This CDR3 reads CASSQSTGNSNQPQHF. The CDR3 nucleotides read TGCGCCAGCAGTCAATCGACAGGAAATAGCAATCAGCCCCAGCATTTT.

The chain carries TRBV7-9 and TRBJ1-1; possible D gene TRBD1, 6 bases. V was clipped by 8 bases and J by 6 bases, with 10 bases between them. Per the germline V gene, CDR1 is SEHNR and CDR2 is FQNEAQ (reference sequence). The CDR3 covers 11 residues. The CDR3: CASFRGPEAFF. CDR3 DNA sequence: TGTGCCAGCTTCAGGGGCCCTGAAGCTTTCTTT. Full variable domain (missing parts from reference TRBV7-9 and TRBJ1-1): DTGVSQNPRHKITKRGQNVTFRCDPISEHNRLYWYRQTLGQGPEFLTYFQNEAQLEKSRLLSDRFSAERPKGSFSTLEIQRTEQGDSAMYLCASFRGPEAFFGQGTRLTVV.

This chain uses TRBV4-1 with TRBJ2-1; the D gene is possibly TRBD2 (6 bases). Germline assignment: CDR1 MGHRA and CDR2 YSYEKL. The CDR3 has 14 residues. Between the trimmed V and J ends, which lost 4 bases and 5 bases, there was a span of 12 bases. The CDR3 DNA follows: TGCGCCAGCAGCCGCGGGACTGTAGACAATGAGCAGTTCTTC. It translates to CASSRGTVDNEQFF.

Here the CDR3 DNA reads TGCGCCAGCAGCTTGCCGGACAAGGACTATGGCTACACCTTC. It is translated as CASSLPDKDYGYTF. The V gene is TRBV5-1, the J gene TRBJ1-2, with a possible D match to TRBD1 (5 bases). The length of the CDR3 is 14 residues. V gave up 1 base and J gave up 3 bases, with 10 bases separating them. Germline V CDR1 and CDR2: SGHRS, YFSETQ. Filled out from reference TRBV5-1 and TRBJ1-2, the complete variable domain reads KAGVTQTPRYLIKTRGQQVTLSCSPISGHRSVSWYQQTPGQGLQFLFEYFSETQRNKGNFPGRFSGRQFSNSRSEMNVSTLELGDSALYLCASSLPDKDYGYTFGSGTRLTVV.

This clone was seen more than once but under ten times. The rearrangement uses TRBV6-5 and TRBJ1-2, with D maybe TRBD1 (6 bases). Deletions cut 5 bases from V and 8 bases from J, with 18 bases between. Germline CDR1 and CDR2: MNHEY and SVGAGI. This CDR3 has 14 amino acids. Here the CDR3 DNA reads TGTGCCAGCAGTCCGGACAGACGGAGGTACGGCTACACCTTC. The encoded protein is CASSPDRRRYGYTF.

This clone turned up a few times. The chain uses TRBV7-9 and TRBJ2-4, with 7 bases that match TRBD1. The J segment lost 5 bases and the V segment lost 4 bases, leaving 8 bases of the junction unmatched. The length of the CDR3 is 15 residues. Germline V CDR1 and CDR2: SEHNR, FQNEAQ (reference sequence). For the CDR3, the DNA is TGTGCCAGCAGCTCGGGGACAGAGTTACAAAACATTCAGTACTTC. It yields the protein CASSSGTELQNIQYF.

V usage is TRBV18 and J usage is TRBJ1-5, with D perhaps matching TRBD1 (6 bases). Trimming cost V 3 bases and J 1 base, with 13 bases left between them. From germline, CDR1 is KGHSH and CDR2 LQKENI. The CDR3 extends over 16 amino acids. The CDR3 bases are TGTGCCAGCTCACCCAGAGGGGGTCCGAGCAATCAGCCCCAGCATTTT. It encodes CASSPRGGPSNQPQHF.

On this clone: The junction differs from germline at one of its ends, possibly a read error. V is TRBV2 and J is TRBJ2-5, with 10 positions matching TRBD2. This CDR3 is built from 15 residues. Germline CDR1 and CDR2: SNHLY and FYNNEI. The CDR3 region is CASSVQRGGQGTQYF. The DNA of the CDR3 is TGTGCCAGCAGTGTCCAGCGGGGGGGCCAAGGGACCCAGTACTTC.